This T cell receptor beta chain was captured in a study of T cells after yellow fever vaccination. Using its own MiXCR run on the 5' RACE reads, TCRdb lists one record per CDR3 protein. The table records nearly 550,000 distinct CDR3 sequences, under 25% of them present only once. The material sequenced was PBMCs, taken 15 days after the yellow fever booster vaccination. The sequence came from a young man who received the YFV17D yellow fever vaccine.

The CDR3, as DNA: TGTGCCACCAGCAGACAGGGCCAGGAACACTATGGCTACACCTTC. Amino acid sequence: CATSRQGQEHYGYTF. The rearrangement links TRBV15 to TRBJ1-2; D possibly corresponds to TRBD1 (5 bases). Germline V gene data show CDR1 as LNHNV and CDR2 as YYDKDF (reference sequence). The length of the CDR3 is 15 residues. Trimming removed 2 bases at V and 3 bases at J, with 13 bases between.